The subject of this entry is one T cell receptor (beta chain). Using RNA transcripts as the source, TCR beta CDR3 regions were amplified. HTBI primers were the set used in a first-round RT-PCR of the TCR CDR3. TCRdb re-derived calls from the multiplex PCR reads in MiXCR, one entry per CDR3 protein. The sample has 500,000 to 600,000 distinct CDR3 sequences, 16% seen once. These data originate in a study of T cells in Graves' hyperthyroidism and ophthalmopathy. CDR3 length: 16 residues. Germline values: CDR1 SGHRS, CDR2 YFSETQ. V lost 5 bases and J lost 4, with 21 bases in between. Sample: blood. The sequence came from a woman aged 18-35 years with Graves' hyperthyroidism. The chain couples TRBV5-1 to TRBJ1-2; D remains ambiguous. The CDR3, as DNA: TGCGCCAGCAGTCCGCTATTTGGGGAAGTTCGCTATGGCTACACCTTC. It codes for CASSPLFGEVRYGYTF. The whole variable domain, remainder taken from reference TRBV5-1 and TRBJ1-2, is KAGVTQTPRYLIKTRGQQVTLSCSPISGHRSVSWYQQTPGQGLQFLFEYFSETQRNKGNFPGRFSGRQFSNSRSEMNVSTLELGDSALYLCASSPLFGEVRYGYTFGSGTRLTVV.